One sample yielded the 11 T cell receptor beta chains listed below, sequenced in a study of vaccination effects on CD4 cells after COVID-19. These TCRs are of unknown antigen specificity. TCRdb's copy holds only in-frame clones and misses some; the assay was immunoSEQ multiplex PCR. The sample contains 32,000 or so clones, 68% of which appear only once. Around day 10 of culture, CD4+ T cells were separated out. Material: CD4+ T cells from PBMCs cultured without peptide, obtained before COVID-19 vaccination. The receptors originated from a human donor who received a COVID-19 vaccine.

CDR3 sequence: CASSLVGEPYNEQFF. As DNA, the CDR3 is TGCGCCAGCAGCTTGGTTGGGGAGCCATACAATGAGCAGTTCTTC. V gene TRBV5-1 combines with J gene TRBJ2-1, with TRBD2 as a possible D gene (5 bases). The CDR3 runs to 15 residues. CDR1 is SGHRS, CDR2 YFSETQ, per germline. V was clipped by 0 bases and J by 4 bases, with 11 bases between them.

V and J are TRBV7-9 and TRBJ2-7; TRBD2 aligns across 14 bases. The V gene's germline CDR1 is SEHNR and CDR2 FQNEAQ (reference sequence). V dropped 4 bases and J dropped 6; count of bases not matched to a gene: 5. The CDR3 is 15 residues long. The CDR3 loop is CASSSRLAGGLEQYF. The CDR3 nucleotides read TGTGCCAGCAGCTCGAGACTAGCGGGAGGGCTCGAGCAGTACTTC.

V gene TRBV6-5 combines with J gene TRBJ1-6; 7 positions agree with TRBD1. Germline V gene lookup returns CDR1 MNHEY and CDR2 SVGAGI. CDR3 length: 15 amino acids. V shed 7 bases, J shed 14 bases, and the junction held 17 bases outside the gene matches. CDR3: CASTPRGQGALTLHF. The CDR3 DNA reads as TGTGCCAGCACTCCGAGGGGGCAAGGGGCCTTAACCCTCCACTTT.

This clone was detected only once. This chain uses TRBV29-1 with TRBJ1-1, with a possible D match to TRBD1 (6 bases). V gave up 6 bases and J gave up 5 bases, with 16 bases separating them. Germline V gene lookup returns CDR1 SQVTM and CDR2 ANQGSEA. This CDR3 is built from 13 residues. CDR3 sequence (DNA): TGCAGCGTCTCTGCAGGGGCTGGGACTGAAGCTTTCTTT. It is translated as CSVSAGAGTEAFF.

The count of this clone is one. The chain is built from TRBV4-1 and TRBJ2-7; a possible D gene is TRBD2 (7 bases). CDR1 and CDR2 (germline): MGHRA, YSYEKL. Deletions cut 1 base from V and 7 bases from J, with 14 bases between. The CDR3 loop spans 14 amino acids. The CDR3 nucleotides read TGCGCCAGCAGCCAAGGGGAGGGGGGGTATGAGCAGTACTTC. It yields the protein CASSQGEGGYEQYF.

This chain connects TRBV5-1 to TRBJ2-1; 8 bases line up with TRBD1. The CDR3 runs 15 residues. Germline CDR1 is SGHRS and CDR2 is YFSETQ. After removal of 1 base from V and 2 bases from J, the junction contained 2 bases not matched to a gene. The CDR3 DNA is TGCGCCAGCAGCTTGTTACAGGGGGCCTACAATGAGCAGTTCTTC. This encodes CASSLLQGAYNEQFF.

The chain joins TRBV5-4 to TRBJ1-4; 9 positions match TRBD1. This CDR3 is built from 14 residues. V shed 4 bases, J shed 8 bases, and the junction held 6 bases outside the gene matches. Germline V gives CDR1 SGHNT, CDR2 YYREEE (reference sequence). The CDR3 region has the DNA TGTGCCAGCAGCCTACAGGGGGCTGAGGAAAAACTGTTTTTT. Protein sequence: CASSLQGAEEKLFF.

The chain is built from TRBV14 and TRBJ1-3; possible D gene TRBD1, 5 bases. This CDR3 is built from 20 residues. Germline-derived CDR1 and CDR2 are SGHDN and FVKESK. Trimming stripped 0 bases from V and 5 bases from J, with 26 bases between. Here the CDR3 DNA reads TGTGCCAGCAGCCAAGAGATCGTCCAGGGCTGGAAAGTAGGAAGAAACACCATATATTTT. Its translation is CASSQEIVQGWKVGRNTIYF.

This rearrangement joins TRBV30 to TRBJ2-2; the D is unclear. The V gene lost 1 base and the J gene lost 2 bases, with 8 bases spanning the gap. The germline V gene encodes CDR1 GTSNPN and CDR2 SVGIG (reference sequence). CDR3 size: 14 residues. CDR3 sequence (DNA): TGTGCCTGGAGTGACGTCACCAACACCGGGGAGCTGTTTTTT. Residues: CAWSDVTNTGELFF. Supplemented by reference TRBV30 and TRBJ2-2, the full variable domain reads SQTIHQWPATLVQPVGSPLSLECTVEGTSNPNLYWYRQAAGRGLQLLFYSVGIGQISSEVPQNLSASRPQDRQFILSSKKLLLSDSGFYLCAWSDVTNTGELFFGEGSRLTVL.

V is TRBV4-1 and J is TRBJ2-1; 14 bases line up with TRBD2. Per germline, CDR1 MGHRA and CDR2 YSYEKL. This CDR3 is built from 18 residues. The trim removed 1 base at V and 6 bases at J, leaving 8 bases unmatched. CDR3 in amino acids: CASSQVDLGLAGGNEQFF. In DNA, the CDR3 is TGCGCCAGCAGCCAAGTTGATTTAGGACTAGCGGGAGGCAATGAGCAGTTCTTC.

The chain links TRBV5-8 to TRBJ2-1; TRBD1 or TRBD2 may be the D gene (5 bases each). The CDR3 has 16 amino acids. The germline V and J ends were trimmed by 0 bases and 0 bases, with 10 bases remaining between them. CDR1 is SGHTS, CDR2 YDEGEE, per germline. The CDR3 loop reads CASSLGDVPSYNEQFF. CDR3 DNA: TGTGCCAGCAGCTTGGGGGACGTCCCCTCCTACAATGAGCAGTTCTTC.